Below, 26 T cell receptor beta chains from the same sample are listed, as sequenced in a study of T cells in Graves' hyperthyroidism and ophthalmopathy (dated by TCRdb to between 2018 and 2020). The protocol used for the library was multiplex PCR. Sequencer: Illumina HiSeq 2000. Amplification of TCR beta CDR3 regions was carried out from RNA transcripts. The first round of RT-PCR for the TCR CDR3 was performed with the HTBI primer set and the Qiagen OneStep RT-PCR kit. The public reads were quality trimmed at Q25 with fastp and then assembled into clones with MiXCR by TCRdb, keeping productive beta chains. Entries are consolidated by CDR3 protein sequence, retaining the most common genes and DNA. The sample contains about 590,000 distinct CDR3 sequences, less than 20% of them found a single time. The top ten constitute around 7.5% of the sample. Sequencing used blood. The receptors derive from a woman in her twenties or thirties with Graves' hyperthyroidism.

This clonotype was found many times. The genes are TRBV29-1 and TRBJ2-7; D could derive from TRBD1 or TRBD2 (5 bases each). Trimming took 3 bases from V and 5 from J, leaving 11 bases between them. The CDR3 length is 12 residues. The V gene's germline CDR1 is SQVTM and CDR2 ANQGSEA. The CDR3 region has the DNA TGCAGCGTTGAGGGGGTTAATAACGAGCAGTACTTC. It is translated as CSVEGVNNEQYF.

This clonotype was seen repeatedly, ten times or more. The chain uses TRBV28 and TRBJ2-3; D is unclear. The V gene lost 5 bases and the J gene lost 2 bases, with 8 bases spanning the gap. The CDR3 is made up of 13 amino acids. Per germline, CDR1 MDHEN and CDR2 SYDVKM. Written as DNA, the CDR3 is TGTGCCAGCAGTATGCCTCACACAGATACGCAGTATTTT. This codes for CASSMPHTDTQYF.

This clonotype was found many times. The V gene is TRBV19, the J gene TRBJ2-1, with 13 bases fitting TRBD2. In germline, CDR1 is LNHDA, CDR2 SQIVND (reference sequence). V gave up 3 bases and J gave up 4 bases; unmatched junction bases: 0. This CDR3 has 15 amino acids. This chain's CDR3 is CASSMGLAGYNEQFF. DNA of the CDR3: TGTGCCAGTAGTATGGGACTAGCGGGGTACAATGAGCAGTTCTTC.

This clonotype was picked up many times. The chain has TRBV7-8 and TRBJ1-1; 10 nucleotides line up with TRBD1. With V trimmed by 2 bases and J by 1 base, 1 base remained unmatched. This CDR3 spans 15 amino acids. Per germline, CDR1 SGHVS and CDR2 FQNEAQ. The CDR3 DNA sequence: TGTGCCAGCAGCTTACGGACAGGGGGGAACACTGAAGCTTTCTTT. Translated, it gives CASSLRTGGNTEAFF.

This clonotype was picked up a small number of times. The CDR3 here is CATRGDEQYF. The CDR3 DNA reads as TGCGCCACCCGAGGGGATGAGCAGTACTTC. J is TRBJ2-7 and V is TRBV10-2, with D perhaps assigned TRBD1 or TRBD2 (5 bases each). In germline, CDR1 is WSHSY, CDR2 SAAADI. V shed 10 bases and J shed 7 bases, with 11 bases lying between them. The CDR3 runs 10 residues.

The chain uses TRBV5-1 and TRBJ2-7, with 7 positions matching TRBD1. The CDR3 contains 14 residues. Trimming cost V 4 bases and J 6 bases; bases outside gene matches: 10. Germline V lookup: CDR1 SGHRS, CDR2 YFSETQ. The CDR3 nucleotides are TGCGCCAGCAGCCGAGACAGGGTAAGGTCCGAGCAGTACTTC. It yields the protein CASSRDRVRSEQYF.

The chain carries TRBV19 and TRBJ2-3; weak D call: TRBD1 (5 bases). The germline CDR1 and CDR2 sequences are LNHDA and SQIVND (reference sequence). V lost 1 base to trimming and J lost 7 bases, with 12 bases between them. The CDR3 totals 14 residues. CDR3 region: CASSIGPGKNTQYF. Written as DNA, the CDR3 is TGTGCCAGTAGTATAGGTCCAGGGAAAAATACGCAGTATTTT.

This clonotype was found a few times. The V and J genes are TRBV12-3 or TRBV12-4 and TRBJ2-1; tentative D call: TRBD1 (6 bases). The CDR3 length is 19 residues. The germline V and J ends were trimmed by 5 bases and 0 bases, with 23 bases remaining between them. CDR3 DNA sequence: TGTGCCAGCAGTACACCTCCCGTGGGGGCCAAAAGCTCCTACAATGAGCAGTTCTTC. Its translation is CASSTPPVGAKSSYNEQFF.

V is TRBV5-1 and J is TRBJ1-1; no reliable D call. V was shortened by 4 bases and J by 4 bases, with 14 bases between the two germline ends. Germline V gives CDR1 SGHRS, CDR2 YFSETQ. The CDR3 is 14 amino acids. The CDR3 spells CASSARRGGTEAFF. In nucleotides, the CDR3 is TGCGCCAGCAGCGCGAGACGGGGAGGCACTGAAGCTTTCTTT.

The genes are TRBV5-8 and TRBJ1-1; D possibly corresponds to TRBD1 (6 bases). This CDR3 spans 14 amino acids. The V gene lost 4 bases and the J gene lost 2 bases, with 12 bases spanning the gap. CDR1 and CDR2 from the germline V gene are SGHTS and YDEGEE. The CDR3 spells CASSARGSNTEAFF. In DNA, the CDR3 is TGTGCCAGCAGCGCCAGGGGATCAAACACTGAAGCTTTCTTT.

This clonotype was counted a few times. The chain couples TRBV12-3 or TRBV12-4 to TRBJ2-2; TRBD2 matches 11 bases. J lost 4 bases, V lost 6 bases, and 7 bases had no gene match. The CDR3 is 16 amino acids. CDR3 protein: CASRPLAGGSTGELFF. For the CDR3, the DNA is TGTGCCAGCAGGCCTTTAGCGGGAGGGAGCACCGGGGAGCTGTTTTTT.

In this sample, this clonotype turned up a few times. This rearrangement joins TRBV5-1 to TRBJ1-2; D uncertain. The V end was cut by 0 bases, the J end by 4 bases, with 13 bases between. The CDR3 length is 15 residues. CDR1 is SGHRS and CDR2 is YFSETQ in the germline V gene. The CDR3 DNA follows: TGCGCCAGCAGCTTGGCCTTGGGCAGTCCCTATGGCTACACCTTC. This gives the protein CASSLALGSPYGYTF.

At least ten counts were recorded for this clonotype. This chain links TRBV20-1 with TRBJ2-1, with 7 bases identical to TRBD1. The CDR3 consists of 15 residues. After removal of 3 bases from V and 5 bases from J, the junction contained 10 bases not matched to a gene. Germline CDR1 DFQATT, CDR2 SNEGSKA (reference sequence). Here the CDR3 reads CSASPPGTDHNEQFF. The CDR3 DNA reads as TGCAGTGCTAGTCCCCCCGGGACAGACCACAATGAGCAGTTCTTC.

The chain is built from TRBV12-5 and TRBJ2-2, with a tentative D call TRBD2 (5 bases). The CDR3 spans 18 residues. V was shortened by 2 bases and J by 7 bases, with 23 bases between the two germline ends. Germline CDR1 LGHNT, CDR2 FRNRAP. In DNA form, the CDR3 reads TGTGCTAGTGGTTTGCCGCCTATGACCCCGAAGAGGGTCGGGGAGCTGTTTTTT. Encoded protein: CASGLPPMTPKRVGELFF.

There are many counts of this clonotype. This chain links TRBV4-1 with TRBJ2-7; TRBD2 aligns across 8 bases. J gave up 5 bases and V 1 base, and 10 bases lay outside the gene matches. The length of the CDR3 is 16 residues. CDR1 MGHRA and CDR2 YSYEKL come from the germline V gene. The CDR3 region has the DNA TGCGCCAGCAGCCAAGGCCGGGACGCCGGGAGGGACGAGCAGTACTTC. It specifies CASSQGRDAGRDEQYF.

There are many counts of this clonotype. This sequence joins TRBV12-3 or TRBV12-4 and TRBJ2-1; TRBD1 aligns across 7 bases. The CDR3 loop spans 16 amino acids. V was pared by 6 bases and J by 0 bases, with 8 bases of the junction left unmatched. CDR3 region: CASSPNRGSSYNEQFF. The CDR3 DNA follows: TGTGCCAGCAGCCCCAACAGGGGTAGCTCCTACAATGAGCAGTTCTTC.

This clonotype was seen many times. V gene TRBV12-3 or TRBV12-4 combines with J gene TRBJ2-7, with 8 bases fitting TRBD2. The CDR3 has 14 residues. V shed 5 bases, J shed 3 bases, and the junction held 6 bases outside the gene matches. The CDR3 bases are TGTGCCAGCAGTCCCGGGACTAGTGTCTACGAGCAGTACTTC. This translates into CASSPGTSVYEQYF.

This chain joins TRBV2 and TRBJ2-1; no clear D. Trimming stripped 7 bases from V and 4 bases from J, with 17 bases between. The CDR3 loop spans 15 amino acids. From germline, CDR1 is SNHLY and CDR2 FYNNEI. The CDR3 region is CASTPGKAIYNEQFF. CDR3 bases: TGTGCCAGCACCCCTGGAAAAGCGATTTACAATGAGCAGTTCTTC.

This clonotype was counted a few times. The chain has TRBV7-2 and TRBJ1-5; D is undetermined. The germline gives CDR1 SGHTA, CDR2 FQGNSA. The CDR3 is 15 residues long. V dropped 5 bases and J dropped 3 bases, with 14 bases sitting between them. CDR3 in amino acids: CASSQWSGINQPQHF. CDR3 coding DNA: TGTGCCAGCAGCCAGTGGTCGGGGATCAATCAGCCCCAGCATTTT.

To note about this clonotype: Possible read error: a much larger clone is one base away. This chain joins TRBV3-1 and TRBJ1-6; D remains ambiguous. Looked up from germline, CDR1 is LGHDT and CDR2 is YNNKEL (reference sequence). This CDR3 is built from 13 residues. CDR3 nucleotide sequence: TGTGCCAGCTGCCAAAAATGGGATTCACCCCTCCACTTT. Translating gives CASCQKWDSPLHF. Filled out from reference TRBV3-1 and TRBJ1-6, the complete variable domain reads DTAVSQTPKYLVTQMGNDKSIKCEQNLGHDTMYWYKQDSKKFLKIMFSYNNKELIINETVPNRFSPKSPDKAHLNLHINSLELGDSAVYFCASCQKWDSPLHFGNGTRLTVT.

Ten or more counts support this clonotype. The genes are TRBV28 and TRBJ2-3, with a possible D match to TRBD2 (6 bases). CDR1 MDHEN and CDR2 SYDVKM come from the germline V gene. Trimming pared 3 bases from V and 0 bases from J, leaving 13 bases between. The CDR3 loop spans 16 amino acids. This CDR3 reads CASSFHRRESTDTQYF. The CDR3 coding sequence is TGTGCCAGCAGTTTTCACCGGCGGGAAAGCACAGATACGCAGTATTTT.

The chain uses TRBV7-9 and TRBJ1-2; D unclear. CDR3 size: 14 residues. V lost 1 base, J lost 5 bases, and 11 bases lay in between. Germline values: CDR1 SEHNR, CDR2 FQNEAQ (reference sequence). In nucleotides, the CDR3 is TGTGCCAGCAGCTTAGTGGCGGATTCATATGGCTACACCTTC. It encodes CASSLVADSYGYTF.

This clonotype has at least ten counts. CDR3 DNA sequence: TGTGCCAGCAGTTACGACAGCAATCACTATAATTCACCCCTCCACTTT. This encodes CASSYDSNHYNSPLHF. The chain links TRBV6-5 to TRBJ1-6; D perhaps matches TRBD1 (5 bases). Trimming cost V 2 bases and J 3 bases, with 11 bases left between them. The CDR3 extends over 16 amino acids. Germline V CDR1 and CDR2: MNHEY, SVGAGI.

The chain has TRBV28 and TRBJ2-5; 9 bases line up with TRBD1. CDR1 and CDR2 (germline): MDHEN, SYDVKM. This CDR3 spans 14 amino acids. Unmatched junction bases numbered 5, after V lost 5 bases and J lost 4 bases. The CDR3 nucleotides read TGTGCCAGCAGTCACAGGGGGCCAGGAGAGACCCAGTACTTC. Its protein is CASSHRGPGETQYF. Combining the CDR3 with reference TRBV28 and TRBJ2-5 gives the whole variable domain DVKVTQSSRYLVKRTGEKVFLECVQDMDHENMFWYRQDPGLGLRLIYFSYDVKMKEKGDIPEGYSVSREKKERFSLILESASTNQTSMYLCASSHRGPGETQYFGPGTRLLVL.

This clonotype has only a few counts. The rearrangement links TRBV13 to TRBJ1-1, with D possibly TRBD1 on 6 matching bases. Trimming cost V 5 bases and J 6 bases, with 16 bases left between them. The CDR3 is 14 residues long. Germline V lookup: CDR1 PRHDT, CDR2 FYEKMQ (reference sequence). DNA of the CDR3: TGTGCCAGCAGCGGACCCCCAGAGGGGGCTGAAGCTTTCTTT. Its protein product is CASSGPPEGAEAFF.

As to this clonotype: Relative to the germline gene, one junction end is altered; a read error may explain this. The chain links TRBV5-1 to TRBJ2-2; D is perhaps TRBD2 (6 bases). CDR3 length: 13 amino acids. Germline values: CDR1 SGHRS, CDR2 YFSETQ. DNA of the CDR3: TGCGTCAGCAGCTTGGCGGGGCCCGGGGAGCTGTTTTTT. Protein: CVSSLAGPGELFF.